These 8 T cell receptor beta chains share one sample of origin, sequenced in a study of OX40 agonist ivuxolimab in advanced cancers. The library was produced with the immunoSEQ multiplex PCR assay. As stored in TCRdb, this immuneACCESS dataset retains in-frame rearrangements with V and J assigned. A fraction of the clones does not appear; measured against another copy, unresolved V genes explain less than half of the discrepancy, and the remainder lacks a known reason. For this sample there are around 90,000 clones; more than 80% appear just once. Around 7% of the sample is held by the ten biggest clonotypes. The sequences come from CD4+ or CD8+ T cells sorted from blood, collected in a trial of the OX40 agonist ivuxolimab. These receptors were taken from an adult with an advanced solid tumor such as melanoma, head and neck, liver or kidney cancer.

This rearrangement joins TRBV5-1 to TRBJ2-6; no firm D call. Trimming pared 4 bases from V and 0 bases from J, leaving 8 bases between. Germline V gene data show CDR1 as SGHRS and CDR2 as YFSETQ. This CDR3 spans 15 amino acids. This CDR3 reads CASSPVDSGANVLTF. In nucleotides, the CDR3 is TGCGCCAGCAGCCCTGTCGACTCTGGGGCCAACGTCCTGACTTTC. The variable domain in full, completed from reference TRBV5-1 and TRBJ2-6, reads KAGVTQTPRYLIKTRGQQVTLSCSPISGHRSVSWYQQTPGQGLQFLFEYFSETQRNKGNFPGRFSGRQFSNSRSEMNVSTLELGDSALYLCASSPVDSGANVLTFGAGSRLTVL.

The V and J genes are TRBV7-9 and TRBJ1-4; no definite D call. Trimming removed 1 base at V and 8 bases at J, with 5 bases between. This CDR3 is built from 12 residues. Germline V gene data show CDR1 as SEHNR and CDR2 as FQNEAQ (reference sequence). CDR3 amino acids: CASSLGGEKLFF. The CDR3 coding sequence is TGTGCCAGCAGCTTAGGAGGAGAAAAACTGTTTTTT.

The chain recombines TRBV28 with TRBJ2-5; D might be TRBD1 or TRBD2, each matching 6 bases. V lost 3 bases and J lost 5, with 10 bases in between. There are 13 residues in the CDR3. Germline CDR1 reads MDHEN; CDR2 reads SYDVKM. CDR3 in DNA: TGTGCCAGCAGTTTTCGAGGGGGGGAGACCCAGTACTTC. Protein sequence: CASSFRGGETQYF.

This clone was seen only once. V gene TRBV30 combines with J gene TRBJ2-2; D is ambiguous. V lost 0 bases and J lost 0, with 5 bases in between. Per the germline V gene, CDR1 is GTSNPN and CDR2 is SVGIG (reference sequence). There are 14 residues in the CDR3. The CDR3 is CAWSVISNTGELFF. The DNA of the CDR3 is TGTGCCTGGAGTGTAATCTCGAACACCGGGGAGCTGTTTTTT.

V and J are TRBV6-1 and TRBJ1-2, with D uncertain. Trimming took off 2 bases at V and 4 bases at J, with 5 bases between the two ends. Germline V gene lookup returns CDR1 MNHNS and CDR2 SASEGT. This CDR3 region has 12 residues. CDR3 in amino acids: CASSERSYGYTF. In DNA, the CDR3 is TGTGCCAGCAGTGAAAGGAGCTATGGCTACACCTTC.

V usage is TRBV7-2 and J usage is TRBJ2-1; weak D call: TRBD2 (6 bases). CDR1 is SGHTA and CDR2 is FQGNSA in the germline V gene. This CDR3 region has 15 residues. V lost 5 bases and J 1 base, leaving 12 bases between the germline ends. The CDR3 DNA sequence: TGTGCCAGCAGCACCTTGGCGGGATCCTACAATGAGCAGTTCTTC. Encoded protein: CASSTLAGSYNEQFF.

This rearrangement joins TRBV6-1 to TRBJ1-1; D uncertain. Germline V gene sequence: CDR1 MNHNS, CDR2 SASEGT. V was trimmed by 8 bases and J by 8 bases, leaving 12 bases between them. The CDR3 is 11 residues long. CDR3 in DNA: TGTGCCAGCTCTGATTTTTGGGAAGCTTTCTTT. Its translation: CASSDFWEAFF.

The chain combines TRBV9 with TRBJ2-1, with 10 bases that match TRBD1. CDR3 size: 14 residues. The germline gives CDR1 SGDLS, CDR2 YYNGEE. Trimming removed 5 bases from V and 3 bases from J; junction bases left unmatched: 2. The CDR3 nucleotides read TGTGCCAGCAGTGACAGGGGGCTCTACAATGAGCAGTTCTTC. Protein: CASSDRGLYNEQFF.